This T cell receptor beta chain was documented in a study of Ad26.COV2.S vaccination and SARS-CoV-2 variants. Study background: A COV1001 Ad26.COV2.S trial-arm participant provided the sample.

The sample's treatment: about 20 received Ad26.COV2.S at low or high dose, single or two shots; about 5 received placebo; per-sample allocation not given. The samples were gathered on day 63 after the first injection of vaccine or placebo. Profiled with immunoSEQ multiplex PCR; TCRdb holds only in-frame clones, not every one. The table lists around 450,000 clones, roughly nine tenths of them singletons. CDR1 is SEHNR and CDR2 is FQNEAQ in the germline V gene (reference sequence). This CDR3 has 15 amino acids. V lost 5 bases and J 1 base, leaving 12 bases between the germline ends. This clone has only a few counts.

This chain connects TRBV7-9 to TRBJ1-5, with D possibly being TRBD1 (5 bases). The source material was peripheral blood, sampled in a trial of Ad26.COV2.S vaccine versus placebo. The receptor was derived from a person between 18 and 59 years old who received the Ad26.COV2.S COVID-19 vaccine or a placebo. CDR3 amino acids: CASSQGQRSNQPQHF. CDR3 nucleotides: TGTGCCAGCAGCCAAGGACAAAGGAGCAATCAGCCCCAGCATTTT.